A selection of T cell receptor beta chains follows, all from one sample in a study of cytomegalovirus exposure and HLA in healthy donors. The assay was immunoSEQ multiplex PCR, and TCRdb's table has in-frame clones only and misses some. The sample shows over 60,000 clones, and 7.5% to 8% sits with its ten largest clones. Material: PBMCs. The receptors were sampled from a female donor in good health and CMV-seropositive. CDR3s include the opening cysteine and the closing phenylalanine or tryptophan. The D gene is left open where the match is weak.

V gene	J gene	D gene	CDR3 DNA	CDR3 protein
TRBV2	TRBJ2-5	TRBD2	TGTGCCAGCAGCCCCGGACTAGCGGAGTACCAAGAGACCCAGTACTTC	CASSPGLAEYQETQYF
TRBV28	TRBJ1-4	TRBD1	TGTGCCAGCAGGCCGACCTCCGGGACAGGGGGCGAAAAACTGTTTTTT	CASRPTSGTGGEKLFF
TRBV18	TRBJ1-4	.	TGTGCCAGCTCACCACACGGCCCCGGCGGGAATGAAAAACTGTTTTTT	CASSPHGPGGNEKLFF
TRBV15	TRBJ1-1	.	TGTGCCACCAGCAGAGATCGCGGGGGGGGCACTGAAGCTTTCTTT	CATSRDRGGGTEAFF
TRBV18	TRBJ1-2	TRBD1	TGTGCCAGCTCACCGGGACAGGCTAACTATGGCTACACCTTC	CASSPGQANYGYTF
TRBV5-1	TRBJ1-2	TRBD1	TGCGCCAGCACCACCGGGACAGATAACTATGGCTACACCTTC	CASTTGTDNYGYTF
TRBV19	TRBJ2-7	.	TGTGCCAGTACGTCTTCAGCCTACGAGCAGTACTTC	CASTSSAYEQYF
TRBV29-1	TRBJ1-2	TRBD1	TGCAGCGTTGTGGGACAGGGCAACTATGGCTACACCTTC	CSVVGQGNYGYTF
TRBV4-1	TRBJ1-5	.	TGCGCCAGCAGCCAGCAGGACGGGGCGGGGCAGCCCCAGCATTTT	CASSQQDGAGQPQHF
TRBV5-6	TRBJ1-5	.	TGTGCCAGCACCTCCCGTTTTAGAAGCAATCAGCCCCAGCATTTT	CASTSRFRSNQPQHF
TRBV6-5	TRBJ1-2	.	TGTGCCAGCAGGGCGGGGGGAATAGGCCATGGCTACACCTTC	CASRAGGIGHGYTF
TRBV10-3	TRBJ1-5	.	TGTGCCATCAGCGACAGTTATAGCAATCAGCCCCAGCATTTT	CAISDSYSNQPQHF
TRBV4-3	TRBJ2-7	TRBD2	TGCGCCAGCAGCCCAGCGGGGTCATCCTACGAGCAGTACTTC	CASSPAGSSYEQYF
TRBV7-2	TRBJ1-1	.	TGTGCCAGCAGCCGCGGCATGAACACTGAAGCTTTCTTT	CASSRGMNTEAFF
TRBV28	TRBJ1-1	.	TGTGCCAGCAGTCCAAGAGGGAGGAATGAAGCTTTCTTT	CASSPRGRNEAFF
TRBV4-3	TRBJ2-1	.	TGCGCCAGCAGCCAAGACCCAGGGACTCAGTTCTTC	CASSQDPGTQFF
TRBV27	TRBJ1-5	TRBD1	TGTGCCAGCAGGGGACAGGGGTCGGTTCAGCCCCAGCATTTT	CASRGQGSVQPQHF